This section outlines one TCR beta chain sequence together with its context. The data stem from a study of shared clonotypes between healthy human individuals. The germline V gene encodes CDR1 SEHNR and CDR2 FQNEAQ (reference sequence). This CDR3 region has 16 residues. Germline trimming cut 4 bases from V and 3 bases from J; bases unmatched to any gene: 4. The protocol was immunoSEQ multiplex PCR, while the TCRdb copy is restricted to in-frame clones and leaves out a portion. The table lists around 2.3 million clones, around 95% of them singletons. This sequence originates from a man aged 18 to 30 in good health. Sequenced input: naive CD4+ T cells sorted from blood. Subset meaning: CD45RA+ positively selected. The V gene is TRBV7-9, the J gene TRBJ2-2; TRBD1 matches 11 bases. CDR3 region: CASSYGQGADTGELFF. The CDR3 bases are TGTGCCAGCAGCTACGGACAGGGGGCAGACACCGGGGAGCTGTTTTTT.